These 12 T cell receptor beta chains were all obtained from the same sample, sequenced in a study of CD8 T cells in ankylosing spondylitis. From the 5' RACE reads, TCRdb called clonotypes with MiXCR, one entry per CDR3 protein. This table holds about 27,000 distinct CDR3 sequences, 7.9% found once. Sequenced sample: blood. The receptors here all came from a male donor with ankylosing spondylitis or in good health (not recorded which).

This clonotype was counted a few times. V is TRBV29-1 and J is TRBJ2-7; D is possibly TRBD1 or TRBD2 (5 bases each). The CDR3 consists of 12 residues. V was cut by 4 bases and J by 2 bases, with 9 bases left in between. The germline V gene has CDR1 SQVTM and CDR2 ANQGSEA. This CDR3 is CSVAEGPYEQYF. CDR3 sequence (DNA): TGCAGCGTTGCCGAGGGGCCCTACGAGCAGTACTTC.

The chain employs TRBV29-1 and TRBJ2-1; the D gene is possibly TRBD1 (5 bases). Between the trimmed V and J ends, which lost 8 bases and 0 bases, there was a span of 14 bases. CDR3 length: 14 amino acids. CDR1 and CDR2 from the germline V gene are SQVTM and ANQGSEA. In DNA form, the CDR3 reads TGCAGCACCGAAGGAAGGGGCTCCTACAATGAGCAGTTCTTC. It is translated as CSTEGRGSYNEQFF.

This clonotype was observed a handful of times. CDR3: CSVEDVRESQETQYF. In DNA form, the CDR3 reads TGCAGCGTTGAAGATGTAAGGGAGTCCCAAGAGACCCAGTACTTC. The chain uses TRBV29-1 and TRBJ2-5, with TRBD2 as a possible D gene (5 bases). V lost 0 bases to trimming and J lost 1 base, with 12 bases between them. Germline V gene lookup returns CDR1 SQVTM and CDR2 ANQGSEA. CDR3 size: 15 residues.

This clonotype was observed at least ten times. This sequence joins TRBV6-5 and TRBJ2-5, with D perhaps TRBD1 (6 bases). Germline CDR1 reads MNHEY; CDR2 reads SVGAGI. This CDR3 has 16 amino acids. V lost 0 bases to trimming and J lost 4 bases, with 15 bases between them. The CDR3: CASSYSGGTRGETQYF. CDR3 DNA: TGTGCCAGCAGTTACTCGGGTGGGACCAGGGGAGAGACCCAGTACTTC.

V gene TRBV19 combines with J gene TRBJ1-1; possibly TRBD1 for D (5 bases). CDR3 length: 14 amino acids. V was shortened by 7 bases and J by 0 bases, with 12 bases between the two germline ends. The germline CDR1 and CDR2 sequences are LNHDA and SQIVND (reference sequence). In nucleotides, the CDR3 is TGTGCCAGTAACCGGGGACGGTTGAACACTGAAGCTTTCTTT. Translation gives CASNRGRLNTEAFF.

J is TRBJ1-2 and V is TRBV12-3 or TRBV12-4; maybe TRBD1 (6 bases). The germline V and J ends were trimmed by 6 bases and 3 bases, with 17 bases remaining between them. The CDR3 contains 15 residues. For the CDR3, the DNA is TGTGCCAGCAGCCCCGGCACAGGGACTGACTATGGCTACACCTTC. The encoded protein is CASSPGTGTDYGYTF.

Here the CDR3 reads CASSQDSRVTVNEQFF. In DNA form, the CDR3 reads TGTGCCAGCAGCCAAGATTCGAGAGTAACTGTCAATGAGCAGTTCTTC. This chain joins TRBV3-1 and TRBJ2-1; D not certain. Germline loops: CDR1 LGHDT, CDR2 YNNKEL (reference sequence). V lost 0 bases and J 6 bases, leaving 15 bases between the germline ends. This CDR3 has 16 amino acids.

Relative to its sample, this clonotype is medium-sized. CDR3 loop: CASSSGQNTEAFF. CDR3 coding DNA: TGCGCCAGCAGCTCGGGACAGAACACTGAAGCTTTCTTT. The V and J genes are TRBV5-1 and TRBJ1-1, with a weak D call TRBD1 (6 bases). CDR3 length: 13 amino acids. V was shortened by 3 bases and J by 1 base, with 7 bases between the two germline ends. CDR1 is SGHRS and CDR2 is YFSETQ in the germline V gene.

This clonotype was observed many times. The chain combines TRBV4-3 with TRBJ1-3, with D possibly matching TRBD1 (6 bases). Germline CDR1 and CDR2: LGHNA and YSLEER. Between the trimmed V and J ends, which lost 4 bases and 0 bases, there was a span of 10 bases. The CDR3 has 15 residues. CDR3: CASSLDRYSGNTIYF. Here the CDR3 DNA reads TGCGCCAGCAGCCTCGACAGGTACTCTGGAAACACCATATATTTT.

V is TRBV7-2 and J is TRBJ2-2; TRBD2 matches 7 bases. Germline lookup yields CDR1 SGHTA and CDR2 FQGNSA. With 5 bases clipped from V and 1 base from J, the junction kept 10 bases outside the gene matches. This CDR3 region has 17 residues. CDR3 bases: TGTGCCAGCAGCCTCCGGACCTCGGGGGGGAACACCGGGGAGCTGTTTTTT. Its protein product is CASSLRTSGGNTGELFF. Full variable domain (outside the CDR3, taken from reference TRBV7-2 and TRBJ2-2): GAGVSQSPSNKVTEKGKDVELRCDPISGHTALYWYRQSLGQGLEFLIYFQGNSAPDKSGLPSDRFSAERTGGSVSTLTIQRTQQEDSAVYLCASSLRTSGGNTGELFFGEGSRLTVL.

This chain links TRBV6-4 with TRBJ2-2; D gene unclear. Between the trimmed V and J ends, which lost 2 bases and 4 bases, there was a span of 5 bases. The CDR3 totals 13 residues. Germline assignment: CDR1 MRHNA and CDR2 SNTAGT. The CDR3 here is CASSDPTTGELFF. For the CDR3, the DNA is TGTGCCAGCAGTGACCCCACCACCGGGGAGCTGTTTTTT.

This chain joins TRBV7-2 and TRBJ2-1; a possible D gene is TRBD1 (7 bases). Trimming pared 1 base from V and 7 bases from J, leaving 14 bases between. The CDR3 covers 15 residues. Per germline, CDR1 SGHTA and CDR2 FQGNSA. As DNA, the CDR3 is TGTGCCAGCAGCTTAGGACAGGGAGGAATTAATGAGCAGTTCTTC. It codes for CASSLGQGGINEQFF.